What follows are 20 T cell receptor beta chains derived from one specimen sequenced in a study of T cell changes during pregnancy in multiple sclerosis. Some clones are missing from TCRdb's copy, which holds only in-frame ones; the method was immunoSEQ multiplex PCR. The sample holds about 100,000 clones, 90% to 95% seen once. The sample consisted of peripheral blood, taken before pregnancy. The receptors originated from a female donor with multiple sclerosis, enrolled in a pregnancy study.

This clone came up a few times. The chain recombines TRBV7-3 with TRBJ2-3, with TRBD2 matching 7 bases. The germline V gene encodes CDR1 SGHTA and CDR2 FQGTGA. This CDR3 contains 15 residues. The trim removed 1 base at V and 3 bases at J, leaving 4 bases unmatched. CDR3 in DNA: TGTGCCAGCAGCTTAAGTGGGAGGGTAACAGATACGCAGTATTTT. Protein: CASSLSGRVTDTQYF.

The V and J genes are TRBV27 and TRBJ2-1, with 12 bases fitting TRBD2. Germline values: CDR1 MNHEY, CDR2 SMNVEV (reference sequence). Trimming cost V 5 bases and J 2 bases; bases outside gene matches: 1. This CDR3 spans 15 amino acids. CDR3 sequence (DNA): TGTGCCAGCAGTGCTAGCGGGAGGGCCTACAATGAGCAGTTCTTC. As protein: CASSASGRAYNEQFF.

The CDR3 sequence: CASSVSGRAANEQFF. CDR3 nucleotide sequence: TGTGCCAGCAGTGTTAGCGGGAGGGCCGCCAATGAGCAGTTCTTC. V and J are TRBV9 and TRBJ2-1; 11 bases line up with TRBD2. The germline V gene has CDR1 SGDLS and CDR2 YYNGEE. V lost 5 bases to trimming and J lost 6 bases; unmatched junction nucleotides: 7. The CDR3 runs to 15 residues.

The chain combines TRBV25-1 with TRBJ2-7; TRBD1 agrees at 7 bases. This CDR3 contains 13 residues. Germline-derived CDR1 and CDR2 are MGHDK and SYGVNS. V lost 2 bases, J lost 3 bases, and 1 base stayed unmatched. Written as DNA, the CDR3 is TGTGCCAGCAGTGAAGCAGGGGGCTACGAGCAGTACTTC. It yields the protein CASSEAGGYEQYF.

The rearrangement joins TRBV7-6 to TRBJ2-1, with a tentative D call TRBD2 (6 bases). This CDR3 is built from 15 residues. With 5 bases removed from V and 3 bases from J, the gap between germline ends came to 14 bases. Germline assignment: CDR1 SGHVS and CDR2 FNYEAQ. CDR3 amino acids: CASSPSRTIYNEQFF. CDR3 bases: TGTGCCAGCAGCCCCAGTAGGACTATCTACAATGAGCAGTTCTTC.

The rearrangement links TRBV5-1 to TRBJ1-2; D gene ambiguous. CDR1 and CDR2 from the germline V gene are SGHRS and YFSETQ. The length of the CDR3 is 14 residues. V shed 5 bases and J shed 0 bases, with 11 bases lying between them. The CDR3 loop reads CASRIQVANYGYTF. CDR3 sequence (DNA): TGCGCCAGCAGAATTCAGGTCGCTAACTATGGCTACACCTTC.

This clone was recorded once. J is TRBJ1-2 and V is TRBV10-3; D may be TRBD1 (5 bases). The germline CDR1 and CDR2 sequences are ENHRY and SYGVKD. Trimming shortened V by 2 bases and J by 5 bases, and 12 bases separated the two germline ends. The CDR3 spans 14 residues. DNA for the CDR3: TGTGCCATCAGTGAGGGGGCCCTGGGGTATGGCTACACCTTC. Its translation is CAISEGALGYGYTF.

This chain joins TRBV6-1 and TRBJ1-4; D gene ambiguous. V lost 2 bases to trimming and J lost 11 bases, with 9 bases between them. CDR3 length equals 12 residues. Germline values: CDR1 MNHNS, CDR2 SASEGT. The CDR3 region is CASSEWAYKLFF. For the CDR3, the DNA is TGTGCCAGCAGTGAATGGGCGTATAAACTGTTTTTT.

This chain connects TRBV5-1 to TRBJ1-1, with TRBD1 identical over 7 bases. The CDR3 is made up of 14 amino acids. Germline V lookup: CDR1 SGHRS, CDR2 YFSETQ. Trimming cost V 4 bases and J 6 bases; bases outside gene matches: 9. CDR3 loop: CASSPYRGGAEAFF. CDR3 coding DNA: TGCGCCAGCAGCCCATACAGGGGTGGGGCTGAAGCTTTCTTT.

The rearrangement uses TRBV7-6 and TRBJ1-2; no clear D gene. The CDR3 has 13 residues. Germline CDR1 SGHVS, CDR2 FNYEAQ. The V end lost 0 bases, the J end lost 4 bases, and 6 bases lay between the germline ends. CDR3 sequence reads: CASSLANFYGYTF. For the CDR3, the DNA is TGTGCCAGCAGCTTAGCCAACTTCTATGGCTACACCTTC.

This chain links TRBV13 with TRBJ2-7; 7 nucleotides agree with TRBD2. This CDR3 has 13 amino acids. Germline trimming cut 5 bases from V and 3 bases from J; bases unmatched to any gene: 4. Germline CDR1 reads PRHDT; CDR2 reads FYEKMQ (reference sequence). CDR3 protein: CASSAGLVYEQYF. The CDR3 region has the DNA TGTGCCAGCAGCGCCGGACTAGTCTACGAGCAGTACTTC.

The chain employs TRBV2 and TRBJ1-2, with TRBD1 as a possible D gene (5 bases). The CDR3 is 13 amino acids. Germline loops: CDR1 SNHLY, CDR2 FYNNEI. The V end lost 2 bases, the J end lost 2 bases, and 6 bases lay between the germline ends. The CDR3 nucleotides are TGTGCCAGCAGTGAAAGACAGAACTATGGCTACACCTTC. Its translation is CASSERQNYGYTF.

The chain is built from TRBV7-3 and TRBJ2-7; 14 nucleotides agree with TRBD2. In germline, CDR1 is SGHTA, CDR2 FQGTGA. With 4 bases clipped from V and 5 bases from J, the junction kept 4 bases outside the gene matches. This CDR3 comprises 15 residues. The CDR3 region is CASSWGLAGVNEQYF. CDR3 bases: TGTGCCAGCAGCTGGGGACTAGCGGGAGTAAACGAGCAGTACTTC.

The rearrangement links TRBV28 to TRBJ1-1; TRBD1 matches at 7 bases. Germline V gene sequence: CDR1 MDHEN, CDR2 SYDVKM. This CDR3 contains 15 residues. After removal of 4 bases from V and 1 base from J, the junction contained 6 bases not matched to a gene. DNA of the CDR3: TGTGCCAGCAGTTCCCCGGGACAGAAGAACACTGAAGCTTTCTTT. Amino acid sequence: CASSSPGQKNTEAFF.

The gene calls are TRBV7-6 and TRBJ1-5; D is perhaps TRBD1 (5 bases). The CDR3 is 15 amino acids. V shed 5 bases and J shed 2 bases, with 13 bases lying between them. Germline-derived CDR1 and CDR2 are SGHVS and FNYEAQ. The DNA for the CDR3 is TGTGCCAGCAGCACTGGGGCCGGTGGCAATCAGCCCCAGCATTTT. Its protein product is CASSTGAGGNQPQHF.

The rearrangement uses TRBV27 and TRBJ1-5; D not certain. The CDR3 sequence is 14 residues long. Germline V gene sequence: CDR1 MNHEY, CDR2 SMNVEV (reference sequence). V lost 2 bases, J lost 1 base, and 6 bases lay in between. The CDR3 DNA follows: TGTGCCAGCAGTTTAACCGGGAGCAATCAGCCCCAGCATTTT. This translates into CASSLTGSNQPQHF.

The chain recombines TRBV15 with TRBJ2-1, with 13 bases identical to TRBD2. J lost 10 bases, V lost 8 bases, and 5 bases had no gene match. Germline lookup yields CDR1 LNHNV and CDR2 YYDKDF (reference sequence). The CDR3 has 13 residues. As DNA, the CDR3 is TGTGCCACCCTGGGACTAGCGGGAATAGAGCAGTTCTTC. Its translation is CATLGLAGIEQFF.

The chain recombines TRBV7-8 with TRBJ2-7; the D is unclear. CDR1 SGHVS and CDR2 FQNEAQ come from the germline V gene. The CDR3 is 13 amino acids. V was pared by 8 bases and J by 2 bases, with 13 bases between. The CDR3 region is CASREDTAYEQYF. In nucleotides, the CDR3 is TGTGCCAGCCGAGAGGATACGGCCTACGAGCAGTACTTC.

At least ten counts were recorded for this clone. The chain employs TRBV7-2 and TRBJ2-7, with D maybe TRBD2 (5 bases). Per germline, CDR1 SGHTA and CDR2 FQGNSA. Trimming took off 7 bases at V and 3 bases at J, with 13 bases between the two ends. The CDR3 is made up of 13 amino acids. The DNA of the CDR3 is TGTGCCAGCAATCCCGGGGTTAACTACGAGCAGTACTTC. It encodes CASNPGVNYEQYF.

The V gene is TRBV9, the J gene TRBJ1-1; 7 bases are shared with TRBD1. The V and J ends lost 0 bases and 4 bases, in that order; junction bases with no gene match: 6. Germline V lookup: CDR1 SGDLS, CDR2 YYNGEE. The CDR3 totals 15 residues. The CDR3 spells CASSVDPGGGTEAFF. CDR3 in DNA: TGTGCCAGCAGCGTAGACCCAGGGGGAGGCACTGAAGCTTTCTTT.